The rows below give T cell receptor beta chains drawn from one sample of a study of beta chain features in type 1 diabetes. TCRdb's table, derived via immunoSEQ multiplex PCR, lists solely in-frame clones and lacks some. The sample includes tens of thousands of clones, about 50% of them seen just once. The sample was central memory CD4+ T cells from blood. These receptors were obtained from a man aged 30 to 45 with type 1 diabetes. The CDR3 runs from the conserved cysteine through the conserved F or W. D genes are given only for firm matches. Clone size is shown for a subset of rows, as once, few, many or a class of expanded clone.

d_gene	abundance	v_gene	j_gene	CDR3aa	CDR3nt
-	few	TRBV29-1	TRBJ2-3	CSAPGGLDTQYF	TGCAGCGCCCCCGGAGGTCTGGATACGCAGTATTTT
-	-	TRBV5-1	TRBJ2-3	CASSLDGDTDTQYF	TGCGCCAGCAGCTTGGACGGGGACACAGATACGCAGTATTTT
TRBD2	-	TRBV11-1	TRBJ2-3	CASSLGTSGQDTQYF	TGTGCCAGCAGCTTGGGGACTAGCGGTCAGGATACGCAGTATTTT
-	-	TRBV10-2	TRBJ2-7	CASSATSSEQYF	TGCGCCAGCAGTGCTACTAGCAGCGAGCAGTACTTC
TRBD1	-	TRBV6-6	TRBJ1-4	CASSHQTGGEEKLFF	TGTGCCAGCAGCCACCAGACAGGGGGTGAGGAAAAACTGTTTTTT
TRBD1	once	TRBV6-4	TRBJ2-7	CASSDAATPGTEMYEQYF	TGTGCCAGCAGTGACGCCGCAACCCCCGGGACAGAAATGTACGAGCAGTACTTC
-	few	TRBV9	TRBJ2-1	CASSVSRDSLAVF	TGTGCCAGCAGCGTCTCCCGGGACTCATTGGCAGTCTTC
TRBD2	-	TRBV9	TRBJ2-5	CASSLGLQETQYF	TGTGCCAGCAGCCTGGGACTACAAGAGACCCAGTACTTC
-	-	TRBV12-5	TRBJ2-1	CASGLVQDGRVVYNEQFF	TGTGCTAGTGGTTTGGTTCAGGACGGGAGAGTTGTTTACAATGAGCAGTTCTTC
-	-	TRBV5-4	TRBJ2-3	CASSLTADTQYF	TGTGCCAGCAGCTTGACGGCAGATACGCAGTATTTT
TRBD1	few	TRBV7-9	TRBJ2-3	CASSLVRDSLTDTQYF	TGTGCCAGCAGCTTAGTCCGGGACAGCTTAACGGATACGCAGTATTTT
TRBD2	-	TRBV5-1	TRBJ2-2	CASSLTGGETGELFF	TGCGCCAGCAGCTTGACGGGGGGGGAAACCGGGGAGCTGTTTTTT
-	many	TRBV7-9	TRBJ2-1	CASSQGSYNEQFF	TGTGCCAGCAGCCAGGGGAGCTACAATGAGCAGTTCTTC
TRBD2	-	TRBV2	TRBJ2-2	CASLPGGKAGELFF	TGTGCCAGCTTGCCGGGGGGGAAAGCCGGGGAGCTGTTTTTT
TRBD1	few	TRBV28	TRBJ2-7	CASRIGTGREQYF	TGTGCCAGCCGAATCGGGACAGGGCGCGAGCAGTACTTC
-	once	TRBV7-2	TRBJ1-1	CASSLEEGAEAFF	TGTGCCAGCAGCTTAGAGGAAGGGGCTGAAGCTTTCTTT
TRBD1	-	TRBV18	TRBJ2-1	CASSPRTGVESWFF	TGTGCCAGCTCCCCGAGGACAGGGGTAGAATCTTGGTTCTTC
-	once	TRBV2	TRBJ1-1	CASGAPRTSNTEAFF	TGTGCCAGCGGGGCTCCGAGGACATCTAACACTGAAGCTTTCTTT
TRBD2	few	TRBV5-1	TRBJ2-1	CASSLGGTSGRNEQFF	TGCGCCAGCAGCTTGGGGGGAACTAGCGGGAGGAATGAGCAGTTCTTC
TRBD2	-	TRBV5-1	TRBJ2-3	CASSLGGRAVDTQYF	TGCGCCAGCAGCTTGGGTGGGAGGGCCGTAGATACGCAGTATTTT
-	-	TRBV5-8	TRBJ2-3	CASSSRGSTDTQYF	TGTGCCAGCAGTAGCCGGGGGAGCACAGATACGCAGTATTTT
-	-	TRBV7-9	TRBJ2-3	CASSSNRDTQYF	TGTGCCAGCAGCTCGAACAGAGATACGCAGTATTTT
TRBD1	-	TRBV6-6	TRBJ2-3	CASSYSTGVSADTQYF	TGTGCCAGCAGTTACTCCACAGGGGTATCGGCAGATACGCAGTATTTT
-	-	TRBV25-1	TRBJ2-3	CASSETSLRGSDTQYF	TGTGCCAGCAGTGAAACCTCTCTAAGAGGATCAGATACGCAGTATTTT
TRBD1	-	TRBV6-1	TRBJ1-2	CASSLPTGARYGYTF	TGTGCCAGCAGTTTACCGACAGGGGCCCGCTATGGCTACACCTTC
TRBD2	-	TRBV28	TRBJ2-7	CASSIHRGGYEQYF	TGTGCCAGCAGTATCCATCGGGGGGGCTACGAGCAGTACTTC
TRBD1	-	TRBV18	TRBJ2-5	CASSLRQGQETQYF	TGTGCCAGCTCACTCCGACAGGGGCAAGAGACCCAGTACTTC
TRBD2	-	TRBV18	TRBJ2-1	CASSLYSGRGNEQFF	TGTGCCAGCTCGCTGTATAGCGGGAGAGGAAATGAGCAGTTCTTC
-	-	TRBV30	TRBJ2-2	CAWSGGYTGELFF	TGTGCCTGGTCGGGGGGCTATACCGGGGAGCTGTTTTTT
-	-	TRBV6-5	TRBJ1-6	CASRARTDSPLHF	TGTGCCAGCAGAGCCCGGACAGATTCACCCCTCCACTTT
TRBD1	-	TRBV2	TRBJ1-1	CASSIGTGEAFF	TGTGCCAGCAGTATTGGGACAGGAGAAGCTTTCTTT
TRBD1	-	TRBV5-1	TRBJ1-4	CASSSTGEGEKLFF	TGCGCCAGCAGCTCCACAGGGGAAGGAGAAAAACTGTTTTTT
-	-	TRBV9	TRBJ2-1	CASSSSWIRSYNEQFF	TGTGCCAGCAGCTCGAGTTGGATCCGGAGCTACAATGAGCAGTTCTTC
TRBD1	-	TRBV6-1	TRBJ1-5	CASSGRDRDVYSNQPQHF	TGTGCCAGCAGTGGCCGGGACAGAGATGTTTATAGCAATCAGCCCCAGCATTTT
TRBD1	few	TRBV2	TRBJ1-2	CASRTGNYGYTF	TGTGCCAGCCGGACAGGGAACTATGGCTACACCTTC
-	-	TRBV7-2	TRBJ2-3	CASSLGGGGPGDTQYF	TGTGCCAGCAGCTTAGGAGGGGGGGGCCCGGGAGATACGCAGTATTTT
-	-	TRBV1	TRBJ2-2	CTSRHHPSGGSGTGELFF	TGCACCAGCAGACACCACCCTAGCGGGGGGTCGGGGACCGGGGAGCTGTTTTTT
-	-	TRBV28	TRBJ2-7	CASNPQGLGEQYF	TGTGCCAGCAATCCACAGGGTTTGGGCGAGCAGTACTTC
-	few	TRBV7-2	TRBJ2-7	CASSRASGPTEQYF	TGTGCCAGCAGCCGTGCATCAGGGCCGACCGAGCAGTACTTC
-	-	TRBV23-1	TRBJ2-6	CASTLIGEVQSSGANVLTF	TGCGCCAGCACCTTAATCGGCGAAGTACAGAGCTCTGGGGCCAACGTCCTGACTTTC
TRBD1	few	TRBV6-6	TRBJ1-1	CASSPSQGRTEAFF	TGTGCCAGCAGTCCTTCACAGGGGAGGACTGAAGCTTTCTTT
-	-	TRBV7-8	TRBJ2-5	CASSRDQETQYF	TGTGCCAGCAGCCGGGACCAAGAGACCCAGTACTTC
TRBD2	-	TRBV7-2	TRBJ2-7	CASSLGLAGDEQYF	TGTGCCAGCAGCCTTGGGCTAGCGGGAGACGAGCAGTACTTC
-	-	TRBV29-1	TRBJ1-5	CSVVGRSGQPQHF	TGCAGCGTTGTCGGTAGATCGGGTCAGCCCCAGCATTTT
TRBD1	-	TRBV18	TRBJ2-5	CASSPDLTGTGTETQYF	TGTGCCAGCTCACCCGATCTGACAGGGACAGGGACCGAGACCCAGTACTTC
-	-	TRBV5-4	TRBJ2-7	CASSWGPYEQYF	TGTGCCAGCTCCTGGGGGCCATACGAGCAGTACTTC
-	once	TRBV6-1	TRBJ2-3	CASSTGGHTQYF	TGTGCCAGCAGTACCGGGGGGCATACGCAGTATTTT
-	once	TRBV7-9	TRBJ2-5	CASSFDGGPQETQYF	TGTGCCAGCAGCTTTGACGGGGGGCCCCAAGAGACCCAGTACTTC
-	-	TRBV2	TRBJ2-2	CASSEYGRVGELFF	TGTGCCAGCAGTGAATACGGGCGGGTCGGGGAGCTGTTTTTT
-	few	TRBV10-3	TRBJ2-1	CAISDGGNLPEQFF	TGTGCCATCAGTGATGGAGGCAACCTTCCCGAGCAGTTCTTC
-	-	TRBV5-4	TRBJ2-2	CASSFRDSFTGELFF	TGTGCCAGCAGCTTCCGGGACTCTTTCACCGGGGAGCTGTTTTTT
TRBD1	-	TRBV7-2	TRBJ1-2	CASSLLGGQLYGYTF	TGTGCCAGCAGCCTCTTAGGGGGACAGCTCTATGGCTACACCTTC
-	few	TRBV6-5	TRBJ1-1	CASSSRESNTEAFF	TGTGCCAGCAGTTCCAGGGAATCGAACACTGAAGCTTTCTTT
-	few	TRBV6-1	TRBJ2-7	CASSDGTGFSYEQYF	TGTGCCAGCAGTGATGGAACAGGCTTCTCCTACGAGCAGTACTTC